This TCR beta chain was recorded in a study of beta chain features in type 1 diabetes. Note on this clone: The antigen is unknown.

The CDR3 has 14 residues. From germline, CDR1 is SGHVS and CDR2 FQNEAQ. Trimming cost V 5 bases and J 7 bases, with 15 bases left between them. Study findings and constraints: TCRB CDR3s from Type 1 diabetes patients were moderately but significantly shorter in all four CD4+ subsets.

Isolated RNA was reverse transcribed in full, so expressed TCRB transcripts were sequenced. Produced via immunoSEQ multiplex PCR; TCRdb's table is partial and in-frame only. The sample lists hundreds of thousands of clones, over 25% occurring once. The specimen sequenced was naive CD4+ T cells from blood. The genes are TRBV7-8 and TRBJ2-1; TRBD2 might be the D (6 bases). The receptor comes from a man younger than 35 in good health. The CDR3 DNA sequence: TGTGCCAGCAGCAGCAGAACCCGGGGGAATGAGCAGTTCTTC. Encoded protein: CASSSRTRGNEQFF.